This T cell receptor (beta chain) was sequenced during a study of cytomegalovirus exposure and HLA in healthy donors. V lost 6 bases to trimming and J lost 8 bases, with 19 bases between them. The CDR3 length is 13 residues. Per the germline V gene, CDR1 is SQVTM and CDR2 is ANQGSEA. 13 Jbeta primers and 60 Vbeta primers were used for the PCR. Some clones are missing from TCRdb's copy, which holds only in-frame ones; the method was immunoSEQ multiplex PCR. The sample lists around 180,000 clones, more than 65% seen once, with approximately 1.2% in the top ten. Notes on the study in general: What a later analysis reportedly showed was that an Asian-associated ancestry cluster had fewer N-insertions than the approximately 700-donor mean. The investigators catalogued 164 TCR beta chains as cytomegalovirus-associated. Reports indicated that the classifier achieved high specificity and sensitivity in diagnosing cytomegalovirus status. A likely sequencing artifact accounted for one observed cluster of highly shared sequence variants.

To note about this clone: Its antigen is currently unknown.

This TCR derives from a girl aged 2 to 9 in good health and CMV-seropositive. The sequencing sample was made of PBMCs. The chain couples TRBV29-1 to TRBJ1-2, with D possibly TRBD1 on 6 matching bases. The CDR3 DNA follows: TGCAGCGTCCCCCTGGTAACAGGGAGCGGCTACACCTTC. This codes for CSVPLVTGSGYTF.